This is a list of T cell receptor beta chains from one sample in a study of monozygotic twins with inflammatory bowel disease. TCRdb processed the 5' RACE reads again and assigns one entry to each CDR3 protein, with no DNA. This table lists 300,000 to 350,000 distinct CDR3 sequences. The source material was blood. The origin of the receptors is a human donor with ulcerative colitis or Crohn's disease, or a healthy co-twin of an affected twin (not recorded which). The CDR3 runs from the conserved cysteine through the conserved F or W. Each record gives: CDR3 protein, V gene, clone size, J gene. A clone size is listed for some rows: how often the clone was seen (once, few, many), or a class if it is expanded.

CASSQADTLLNEQFF	TRBV4-1	.	TRBJ2-1
CASSLVDMADTQYF	TRBV28	.	TRBJ2-3
CASSLKNEQFF	TRBV2	.	TRBJ2-1
CASSQSGLAGKVNEQFF	TRBV14	.	TRBJ2-1
CASSYRDGPSYEQYF	TRBV11-3	.	TRBJ2-7
CASVWTQGLGHEQYF	TRBV7-9	.	TRBJ2-7
CASSPYSGSPNYGYTF	TRBV12-3/TRBV12-4	.	TRBJ1-2
CSVTTPRGGDQPQHF	TRBV20-1	medium-sized	TRBJ1-5
CASSQWTGVSYEQYF	TRBV14	.	TRBJ2-7
CASSLALRTDNNEQFF	TRBV12-3/TRBV12-4	.	TRBJ2-1
CATRGDGRGLYNEQFF	TRBV6-2/TRBV6-3	.	TRBJ2-1
CASSPRQAINEKLFF	TRBV7-2	.	TRBJ1-4
CSVALPNEQFF	TRBV29-1	.	TRBJ2-1
CAISGTGDYGYTF	TRBV10-3	.	TRBJ1-2
CASSEGWGHGQPQHF	TRBV6-1	.	TRBJ1-5
CASRTGGARNTIYF	TRBV28	.	TRBJ1-3